These T cell receptor beta chains were read from a single sample in a study of cytomegalovirus exposure and HLA in healthy donors. Clones were sequenced by immunoSEQ multiplex PCR, and TCRdb holds only the in-frame ones, with some missing. The listing records 70,000 or so clones. Sample: PBMCs. The receptors here all came from a man between 40 and 49 years old in good health and CMV-seronegative. CDR3s include the opening cysteine and the closing phenylalanine or tryptophan. The order of the fields is J gene, V gene, D gene, CDR3 DNA, CDR3 protein. The D gene is left open where the match is weak.

>TRBJ2-7|TRBV15|.
TGTGCCACCAGCAGAGCTGGAAGCGGGGAGCAGTACTTC
CATSRAGSGEQYF
>TRBJ2-7|TRBV4-3|.
TGCGCCAGCAGCCAAGGAATAGGACAAGGAGATTACGAGCAGTACTTC
CASSQGIGQGDYEQYF
>TRBJ2-1|TRBV6-1|TRBD2
TGTGCCAGCAGTGAACTTCTTTGGGGCGAGCGGGGTACGTCCTACAATGAGCAGTTCTTC
CASSELLWGERGTSYNEQFF
>TRBJ1-2|TRBV28|.
TGTGCCAGCAGTTTAGTGATCAGCTATGGCTACACCTTC
CASSLVISYGYTF
>TRBJ2-7|TRBV7-2|TRBD2
TGTGCCAGCAGCCGGGGGACTAGCGGGACCTCCTACGAGCAGTACTTC
CASSRGTSGTSYEQYF
>TRBJ2-7|TRBV4-3|.
TGCGCCAGCAGCCACAGTGTGTCCCACGAGCAGTACTTC
CASSHSVSHEQYF
>TRBJ2-1|TRBV7-7|TRBD2
TGTGCCAGCAGCTTAGAACCTAGCGGGGGGTTGAATGAGCAGTTCTTC
CASSLEPSGGLNEQFF
>TRBJ2-7|TRBV28|TRBD1
TGTGCCCAGGGGGAGTGGTACGAGCAGTACTTC
CAQGEWYEQYF
>TRBJ2-1|TRBV10-2|TRBD2
TGCGCCAGTGGGATAGCGGGAGCCCTGGTCAATGAGCAGTTCTTC
CASGIAGALVNEQFF
>TRBJ1-5|TRBV2|TRBD1
TGTGCCAGCAGTGACCGGACAGGCTACAATCAGCCCCAGCATTTT
CASSDRTGYNQPQHF
>TRBJ2-3|TRBV28|TRBD1
TGTGCCAGCAGTTCCGGACAGGGACGAACAGATACGCAGTATTTT
CASSSGQGRTDTQYF
>TRBJ1-1|TRBV7-2|TRBD1
TGTGCCAGCAGCCACCACAGGGGGAAGACTGAAGCTTTCTTT
CASSHHRGKTEAFF
>TRBJ1-4|TRBV9|TRBD1
TGTGCCAGCAGCGAAGGGGGCAGGGGGCTATCGTTGGGTGAAAAACTGTTTTTT
CASSEGGRGLSLGEKLFF
>TRBJ1-5|TRBV7-6|TRBD1
TGTGCCAGCAGCTTATGGGTTTCGACAGGGTTAAACAATCAGCCCCAGCATTTT
CASSLWVSTGLNNQPQHF
>TRBJ1-2|TRBV6-5|.
TGTGCCAGCAGTACGAACACTAACTATGGCTACACCTTC
CASSTNTNYGYTF
>TRBJ2-7|TRBV27|.
TGTGCCAGCAGTTTATTCGGGCTAGGCCTAACTTCGGGGGAGCAGTACTTC
CASSLFGLGLTSGEQYF
>TRBJ2-7|TRBV5-4|.
TGTGCCAGCAGCTTGGGGGCCGGCTACGAGCAGTACTTC
CASSLGAGYEQYF
>TRBJ1-6|TRBV10-3|.
TGTGCCGCGGGGGTTACTACAAATTCACCCCTCCACTTT
CAAGVTTNSPLHF
>TRBJ2-7|TRBV5-1|.
TGCGCCAGCAGCTTGGCTCTAGCACGCTACGAGCAGTACTTC
CASSLALARYEQYF
>TRBJ2-7|TRBV27|TRBD1
TGTGCCAGCAGTCCGCCCCGTGACAGGGCCATCGAGCAGTACTTC
CASSPPRDRAIEQYF
>TRBJ1-1|TRBV19|TRBD1
TGTGCCAGCCTAGACAGGGTGAACACTGAAGCTTTCTTT
CASLDRVNTEAFF
>TRBJ2-2|TRBV19|.
TGTGCCAGTAGACACTGGACAGCTTCGAACACCGGGGAGCTGTTTTTT
CASRHWTASNTGELFF
>TRBJ2-7|TRBV4-3|.
TGCGCCAGCAGCCAAGATCCGTCCTCACAGGGAGAGCAGTACTTC
CASSQDPSSQGEQYF
>TRBJ2-2|TRBV27|TRBD2
TGTGCCAGCAGAACGCCGGGACTAGCGGCCACCGGGGAGCTGTTTTTT
CASRTPGLAATGELFF
>TRBJ1-1|TRBV5-1|.
TGCGCCAGCAGCTTGGCCAAGGGGGTGGGGGCTGAAGCTTTCTTT
CASSLAKGVGAEAFF
>TRBJ2-7|TRBV7-8|TRBD2
TGTGCCAGCAGCTTACAGACTAGCGGGCGCTCCCACGAGCAGTACTTC
CASSLQTSGRSHEQYF
>TRBJ2-2|TRBV10-1|TRBD2
TGCGCCAGCAGTGAAGGGCGGGGGGGCCGAAACACCGGGGAGCTGTTTTTT
CASSEGRGGRNTGELFF
>TRBJ1-6|TRBV15|.
TGTGCCACCAGCAGAGAGCGGGATGGGAATTCACCCCTCCACTTT
CATSRERDGNSPLHF
>TRBJ2-1|TRBV10-2|TRBD2
TGCGCCAGCAGTGAGTCAACTAGCGCCCATTACAATGAGCAGTTCTTC
CASSESTSAHYNEQFF
>TRBJ2-2|TRBV5-5|TRBD2
TGTGCCAGCAGCCCGCGTGAGGTAGCGGGGGCTCCTCCCGGGGAGCTGTTTTTT
CASSPREVAGAPPGELFF
>TRBJ2-1|TRBV7-8|TRBD2
TGTGCCAGCAGCTTAGATCTAGCGGGGGGGTTCAATGAGCAGTTCTTC
CASSLDLAGGFNEQFF
>TRBJ2-3|TRBV18|.
TGTGCCAGCTCACCACGATCAGTGTTGACAGATACGCAGTATTTT
CASSPRSVLTDTQYF
>TRBJ2-4|TRBV19|TRBD1
TGTGCCAGTAGTCCCACAGGGGGCTTCGGCAAAAACATTCAGTACTTC
CASSPTGGFGKNIQYF
>TRBJ2-7|TRBV7-9|.
TGTGCCAGCACCTTTCCTGGAGGGGAGCAGTACTTC
CASTFPGGEQYF
>TRBJ1-1|TRBV4-3|.
TGCGCCAGCAGCCTCAGGCAGGGTAACACTGAAGCTTTCTTT
CASSLRQGNTEAFF
>TRBJ1-5|TRBV2|.
TGTGCCAGCAGTGGGCCCCAAAATCAGCCCCAGCATTTT
CASSGPQNQPQHF
>TRBJ2-3|TRBV7-8|TRBD2
TGTGCCAGCAGCTCTCGATTAGCGGGAGAGCCAGATACGCAGTATTTT
CASSSRLAGEPDTQYF
>TRBJ2-1|TRBV5-1|.
TGCGCCAGCAGCTGGGGGGCTAGCGGCCCCAATGAGCAGTTCTTC
CASSWGASGPNEQFF
>TRBJ1-6|TRBV29-1|TRBD1
TGCAGCGCCCGGGACAGGAAAAATTCACCCCTCCACTTT
CSARDRKNSPLHF
>TRBJ2-6|TRBV4-3|TRBD1
TGCGCCAGCAGCCATATCGACAGGGTTGGGGCCAACGTCCTGACTTTC
CASSHIDRVGANVLTF
>TRBJ1-5|TRBV2|.
TGTGCCAGCAGTGGAGGGGGGGCTTTAGGGAATCAGCCCCAGCATTTT
CASSGGGALGNQPQHF
>TRBJ2-5|TRBV29-1|TRBD1
TGCAGCGTTGAATTGGGACAGTTCCAAGAGACCCAGTACTTC
CSVELGQFQETQYF
>TRBJ2-7|TRBV27|.
TGTGCCAGCAGACGGGACAATTCCTACGAGCAGTACTTC
CASRRDNSYEQYF
>TRBJ2-3|TRBV5-1|TRBD2
TGCGCCAGCAGCTTCGGACTAGGGAGGTATGGGGATACGCAGTATTTT
CASSFGLGRYGDTQYF
>TRBJ1-1|TRBV18|.
TGTGCCAGCTCACCGAGGGAGAACACTGAAGCTTTCTTT
CASSPRENTEAFF
>TRBJ1-5|TRBV20-1|.
TGCAGTGCTAACACCAATCAGCCCCAGCATTTT
CSANTNQPQHF
>TRBJ1-1|TRBV30|TRBD1
TGTGCCTGGGGGAGAGGCAGGGGGGTTAGTGAAGCTTTCTTT
CAWGRGRGVSEAFF
>TRBJ2-3|TRBV5-4|.
TGTGCCAGCAGCGGGAGACAGGATTCAGATACGCAGTATTTT
CASSGRQDSDTQYF
>TRBJ1-5|TRBV5-1|.
TGCGCCAGCAGCCCGGAAGGAGGTTATCAGCCCCAGCATTTT
CASSPEGGYQPQHF
>TRBJ1-4|TRBV7-8|.
TGTGCCAGCAGCACTGGTAACAGGGCCTCTAATGAAAAACTGTTTTTT
CASSTGNRASNEKLFF
>TRBJ2-5|TRBV6-1|TRBD2
TGTGCCAGCAGTGAAGCAATAGCGGGGGGGAGGTTGTTGGAGACCCAGTACTTC
CASSEAIAGGRLLETQYF
>TRBJ2-1|TRBV4-3|TRBD2
TGCGCCAGCAGCCAACAAAGACTAGCAGCCGGGTCCGGTGAGCAGTTCTTC
CASSQQRLAAGSGEQFF
>TRBJ2-2|TRBV6-1|TRBD1
TGTGCCAGCAGTAACCCGGGACAGGGCGGCGGGGAGCTGTTTTTT
CASSNPGQGGGELFF
>TRBJ2-7|TRBV11-2|.
TGTGCCAGCAGCTTAGATGCTAGCACCTACGAGCAGTACTTC
CASSLDASTYEQYF